This T cell receptor (beta chain) is drawn from a study of blood T cells in healthy people across ages. Combining a sample-barcoded 5' primer with a J-beta primer mix, a second PCR ran for roughly 6 to 11 cycles. Each CDR3 protein is one row after TCRdb ran MiXCR on the 5' RACE reads. The repertoire holds approximately 1,000,000 distinct CDR3 sequences, with more than 40% as singletons. Notes on the study in general: Measured against age, TCR beta diversity per million T cells decreased in a roughly linear manner. Naive T cell percentage by flow cytometry tracked strongly with beta diversity. Relative to aged donors, long-lived donors carried more naive CD4+ cells and displayed higher diversity. CMV status of donors was unknown, possibly confounding expanded clonotype changes.

About this clonotype: Its antigen is undetermined. One end of the junction does not line up with germline, which may come from a read error.

The source material was blood. This receptor was identified in a woman between 55 and 75 years old in good health.

The CDR3 loop reads CAGSPKGQDTYEQYF. The DNA of the CDR3 is TGTGCCGGCAGCCCGAAGGGCCAGGATACCTACGAGCAGTACTTC. The gene calls are TRBV7-9 and TRBJ2-7, with D unresolved. Germline CDR1 and CDR2: SEHNR and FQNEAQ (reference sequence). This CDR3 spans 15 amino acids.